This T cell receptor (beta chain) originates from a study of blood T cell repertoires in COVID-19 (dated by TCRdb to 2018 to 2020). Some background on the complete study: The collaborator samples originated in the United States, Italy and Spain and spanned the acute and convalescent phases of COVID-19. The material from the prospective study consisted of cDNA or gDNA derived from T cells, B-cell-depleted T cells, or PBMCs. Deeply sampled blood TCRbeta repertoires from subjects exposed to, actively infected with, or recovered from COVID-19 were included in the dataset. The repertoires were made available in a free public database intended to serve as a resource for research on the immune response to SARS-CoV-2. Samples were obtained from the ongoing ImmuneRACE study (first 160 participants) and from 1,254 subjects provided by 6 global collaborators. The sample metadata nearly always contained a de-identified subject ID, COVID-19 status, age in years and sex. Where available, HLA class I and class II types were obtained from metadata supplied by the sample provider rather than from assay-based typing. Findings and caveats that apply to the study as a whole: The amount of clinical and demographic metadata varied by source and participant and was provided uncurated.

The immunoSEQ Assay, a bias-controlled multiplex PCR, was used to amplify TCRbeta CDR3 regions from genomic DNA. As for how the authors treated the data: The number of nucleated cells in each sample was estimated from the amplification of reference gene primers within the assay. Sequence reads were collapsed and filtered to measure the absolute abundance of every unique TCRbeta CDR3 rearrangement. Productive Simpson clonality was computed per sample as the square root of Simpson's diversity index over productive rearrangements. Held by TCRdb, this immuneACCESS table contains in-frame sequences only and omits some clones. Under half of the omission traces to an unresolved V gene where checked; the cause of the rest is unknown. That table is the source of V, J and clone size, and D and trimming were worked out from the DNA. The sample records under 300,000 clones, roughly 84% of which are singletons. The ten most abundant clones make up under 2.5% of the sample.

The germline V gene (reference sequence) yields SEHNR for CDR1 and FQNEAQ for CDR2. V is trimmed back by 3 bases and J by 3 bases, and the junction contains 6 bases that no gene match accounts for. Spanning cysteine to phenylalanine, the CDR3 consists of 15 amino acids. Left in the record is the CDR3 DNA by itself, 45 bases read in frame from the first base. A second Seattle source provided samples from volunteer blood donors who had recovered from COVID-19. Whole blood was collected in K2EDTA tubes by collaborating institutions according to the institutions' own protocols. For TCRbeta analysis, collaborators shipped samples in one of three forms: frozen whole blood, isolated PBMCs, or DNA extracted from either of those sample types. Comment on this clone: Its antigen target is currently unknown. Base-call qualities are not available, and no considerably larger clone is one nucleotide away.

The sample comprised peripheral blood. This receptor chain uses TRBV7-9 and TRBJ1-1; the central 8 bases match TRBD1. The receptor's source is a man aged 40-49 years who had recovered from COVID-19. CDR3 region: CASSFPPTGDTEAFF. The DNA sequence is TGTGCCAGCAGCTTTCCCCCGACAGGGGACACTGAAGCTTTCTTT.